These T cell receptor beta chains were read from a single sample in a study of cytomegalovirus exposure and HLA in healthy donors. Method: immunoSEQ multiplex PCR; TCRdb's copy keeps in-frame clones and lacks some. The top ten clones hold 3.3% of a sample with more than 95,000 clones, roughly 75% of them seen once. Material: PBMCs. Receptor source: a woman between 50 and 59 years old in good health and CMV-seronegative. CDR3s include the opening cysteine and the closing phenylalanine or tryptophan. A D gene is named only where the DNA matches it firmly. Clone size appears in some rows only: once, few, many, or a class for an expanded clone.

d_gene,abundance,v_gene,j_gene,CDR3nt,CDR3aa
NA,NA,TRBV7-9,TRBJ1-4,TGTTCCAGCAGCCCGCTGAAGTCAGTTGCAACTAATGAAAAACTGTTTTTT,CSSSPLKSVATNEKLFF
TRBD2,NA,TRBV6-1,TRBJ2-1,TGTGCCAGCAGTGGTCCGGGACTAGCGTACAATGAGCAGTTCTTC,CASSGPGLAYNEQFF
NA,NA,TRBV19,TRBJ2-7,TGTGCCAGTAACAAAGAGGGGGACGAGCAGTACTTC,CASNKEGDEQYF
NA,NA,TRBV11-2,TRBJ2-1,TGTGCCAGCAGCTTAGATCGGAACTTAGCGGTGGGCGAGCAGTTCTTC,CASSLDRNLAVGEQFF
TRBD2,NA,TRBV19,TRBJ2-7,TGTGCCAGTAGTACTAGCGGGAGGGCCGTCGAGCAGTACTTC,CASSTSGRAVEQYF
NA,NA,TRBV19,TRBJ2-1,TGTGCCAGTAGTAAGGGGCAACGCGGACCCAGATACAATGAGCAGTTCTTC,CASSKGQRGPRYNEQFF
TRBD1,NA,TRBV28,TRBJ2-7,TGTGCCAGCACTGCCGGGACAGGGCGCCGCGAGCAGTACTTC,CASTAGTGRREQYF
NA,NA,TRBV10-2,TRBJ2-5,TGCGCCAGCAGTGAGTCAAACTCTCCGGTGGAGCAGTACTTC,CASSESNSPVEQYF
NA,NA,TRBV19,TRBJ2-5,TGTGCCAGCCATCCTGGGGGCAGAGAGACCCAGTACTTC,CASHPGGRETQYF
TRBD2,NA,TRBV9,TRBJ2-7,TGTGCCAGCAGCGCCGGGGGTCGGGGGGGGCGCGTCTACGAGCAGTACTTC,CASSAGGRGGRVYEQYF
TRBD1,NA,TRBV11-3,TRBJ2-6,TGTGCCAGCAGTACCGGGACAGGGGGGCGTGGGGCCAACGTCCTGACTTTC,CASSTGTGGRGANVLTF
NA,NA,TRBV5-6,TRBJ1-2,TGTGCCAGCAGCTTAGACAGCACCTATGGCTACACCTTC,CASSLDSTYGYTF
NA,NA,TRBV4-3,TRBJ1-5,TGCGCCAGCAGCCAAGAGTTGGGGGAGGGGGGGGCAAATCAGCCCCAGCATTTT,CASSQELGEGGANQPQHF
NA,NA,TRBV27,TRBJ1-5,TGTGCCAGCAGTCTAATGACAGGCAATCAGCCCCAGCATTTT,CASSLMTGNQPQHF
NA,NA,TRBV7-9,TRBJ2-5,TGTGCCAGCAGCTCGCAGGGGGGAAAGACCCAGTACTTC,CASSSQGGKTQYF
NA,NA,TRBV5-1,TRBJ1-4,TGCGCCAGCAGCTTGTCGAGCACAACTAATGAAAAACTGTTTTTT,CASSLSSTTNEKLFF
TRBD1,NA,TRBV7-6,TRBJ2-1,TGTGCCAGCAGCTTACAGGGACAGGGTATCAATGAGCAGTTCTTC,CASSLQGQGINEQFF
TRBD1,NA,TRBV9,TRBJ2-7,TGTGCCAGCAGCCCTGATGGGACAGGGAATGATCCGACCTACGAGCAGTACTTC,CASSPDGTGNDPTYEQYF
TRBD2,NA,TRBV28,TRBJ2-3,TGTGCCAGCAGTTTTCTAGCGGGAGCAGATACGCAGTATTTT,CASSFLAGADTQYF
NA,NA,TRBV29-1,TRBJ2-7,TGCAGCGTTGCCCGGGACTTACGCTACGAGCAGTACTTC,CSVARDLRYEQYF
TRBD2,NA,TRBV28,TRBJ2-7,TGTGCCAGTTATAGCGGGAAGAGCTCCTACGAGCAGTACTTC,CASYSGKSSYEQYF
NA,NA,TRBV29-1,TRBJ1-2,TGCAGCGACTTCCAGGGCTATGGCTACACCTTC,CSDFQGYGYTF
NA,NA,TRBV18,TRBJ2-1,TGTGCCAGCTCACCAGCCCCGGGGGGCCCCAATGAGCAGTTCTTC,CASSPAPGGPNEQFF
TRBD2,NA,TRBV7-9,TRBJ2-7,TGTGCCAGCAGCTCTCCCGGACTAGCGGCCTACGAGCAGTACTTC,CASSSPGLAAYEQYF
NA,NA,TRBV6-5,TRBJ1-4,TGTGCCAGCCGACATAACGAAAAACTGTTTTTT,CASRHNEKLFF
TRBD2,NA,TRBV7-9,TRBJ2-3,TGTGCCAGCAGCTCCCGTTCTAGCGGGAAAAGCACAGATACGCAGTATTTT,CASSSRSSGKSTDTQYF
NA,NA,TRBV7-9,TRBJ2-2,TGTGCCAGCAGCTTAGGAATAGCAGGACTGAACACCGGGGAGCTGTTTTTT,CASSLGIAGLNTGELFF
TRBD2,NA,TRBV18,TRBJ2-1,TGTGCCAGCTCACCGCTACAGCGGGAGGGCGCCTACAATGAGCAGTTCTTC,CASSPLQREGAYNEQFF
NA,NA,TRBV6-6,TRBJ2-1,TGTGCCAGCAGTTACTCGCTGGGGGCTTATGAGCAGTTCTTC,CASSYSLGAYEQFF
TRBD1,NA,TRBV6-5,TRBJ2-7,TGTGCCAGCAGCCCGGGACAGGGGTTAATCGAGCAGTACTTC,CASSPGQGLIEQYF
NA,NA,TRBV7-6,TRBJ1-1,TGTGCCAGCAGCTTAGGCGGAGTGGTCACTGAAGCTTTCTTT,CASSLGGVVTEAFF
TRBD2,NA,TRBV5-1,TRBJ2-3,TGCGCCAGCAGCTTGGAGTTAGCGGGAGGTCTTACAACGCAGTATTTT,CASSLELAGGLTTQYF
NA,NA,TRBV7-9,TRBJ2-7,TGTGCCAGCAGCGTCTCGGCCCGAGGGGGCGAGCAGTACTTC,CASSVSARGGEQYF
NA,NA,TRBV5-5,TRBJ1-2,TGTGCCAGCAGCTTGGAACCGCGCTATGGCTACACCTTC,CASSLEPRYGYTF
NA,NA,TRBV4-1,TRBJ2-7,TGCGCCAGCAGCCTCCAAAACTCCGCGTACGAGCAGTACTTC,CASSLQNSAYEQYF
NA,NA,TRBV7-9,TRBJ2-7,TGTGCCAGCAGCGTCCGGGACTCTTCCTACGAGCAGTACTTC,CASSVRDSSYEQYF
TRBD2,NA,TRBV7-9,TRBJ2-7,TGTTCCAGCAGCTCAGCTAGCGGTGACTACGAGCAGTACTTC,CSSSSASGDYEQYF
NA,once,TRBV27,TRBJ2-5,TGTGCCAACAGTCCATGGACACCGGAACCGTCACAAGAGACCCAGTACTTC,CANSPWTPEPSQETQYF
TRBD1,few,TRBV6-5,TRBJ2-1,TGTGCCAGCACCGATGGGGACAGTATGAATGAGCAGTTCTTC,CASTDGDSMNEQFF
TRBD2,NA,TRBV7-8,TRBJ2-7,TGTGCCAGCAGCCCAAAACGGAGCGGGAGTACCTACGAGCAGTACTTC,CASSPKRSGSTYEQYF
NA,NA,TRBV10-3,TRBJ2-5,TGTGCCATCAGTGAGTCTTCCCGAGAGACCCAGTACTTC,CAISESSRETQYF
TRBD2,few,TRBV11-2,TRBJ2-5,TGTGCCAGCAGCTTAGAAGAGTGGCGGGGGGTGAAAGAGACCCAGTACTTC,CASSLEEWRGVKETQYF
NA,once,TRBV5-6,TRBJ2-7,TGTGCCAGCAGCTTGGCGTCGGGTGCCGAGCAGTACTTC,CASSLASGAEQYF
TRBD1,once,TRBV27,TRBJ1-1,TGTGCCAGCAGTCCCGGGACAGGGATCACTGAAGCTTTCTTT,CASSPGTGITEAFF
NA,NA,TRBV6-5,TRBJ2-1,TGTGCCAGCAGTGAGGGGGTCGCGCAGTTCTTC,CASSEGVAQFF
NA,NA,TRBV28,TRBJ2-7,TGTGCCAGCGGTTGGGGGCGATACGAGCAGTACTTC,CASGWGRYEQYF
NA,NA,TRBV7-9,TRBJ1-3,TGTTCCAGCAGCTTCCAGGACTCTGGAAACACCATATATTTT,CSSSFQDSGNTIYF
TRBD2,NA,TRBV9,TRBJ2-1,TGTGCCAGCAGCGTAGCCTCTAGCGGGGGATACAATGAGCAGTTCTTC,CASSVASSGGYNEQFF
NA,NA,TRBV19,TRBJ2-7,TGTGCCAGTAGTACCACGACGGAGTCCTACGAGCAGTACTTC,CASSTTTESYEQYF
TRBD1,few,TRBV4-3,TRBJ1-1,TGCGCCAGCAGCCTAACGACAGGGAGATTCACTGAAGCTTTCTTT,CASSLTTGRFTEAFF
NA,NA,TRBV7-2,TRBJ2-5,TGTGCCAGCAGCTTATCGATCCAGGGGCAAGAGACCCAGTACTTC,CASSLSIQGQETQYF
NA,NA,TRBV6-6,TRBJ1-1,TGTGCCAGCAGTTTCTACACTGAAGCTTTCTTT,CASSFYTEAFF
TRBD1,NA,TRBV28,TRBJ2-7,TGTGCCAGCAGACCCGGGGACAGGGGACAGTACTTC,CASRPGDRGQYF
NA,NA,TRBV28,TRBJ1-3,TGTGCCACCTATTCCCCGTGGATAATCAGGGATCATGGATCTGGAAACACCATATATTTT,CATYSPWIIRDHGSGNTIYF
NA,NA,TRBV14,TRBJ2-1,TGTGCCAGCAGCTCCAGCCCCGGAGGCCAGAGCTCCTACAATGAGCAGTTCTTC,CASSSSPGGQSSYNEQFF
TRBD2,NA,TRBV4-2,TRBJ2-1,TGTGCCAGCAGCCACGGACTAGCTTCGAATGAGCAGTTCTTC,CASSHGLASNEQFF
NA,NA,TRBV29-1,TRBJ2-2,TGCAGCGCTACTAGTCAGACCGGGGAGCTGTTTTTT,CSATSQTGELFF
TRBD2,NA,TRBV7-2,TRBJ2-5,TGTGCCAGCAGCTTTACGGGGGGGGCCTCCTACGAGCGGTACTTC,CASSFTGGASYERYF
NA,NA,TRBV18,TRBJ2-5,TGTGCCAGCTCGCCAGGCGGGCGGGTAGAGACCCAGTACTTC,CASSPGGRVETQYF